The T cell receptor (beta chain) under discussion was sequenced for a study of cytomegalovirus exposure and HLA in healthy donors. Study-wide findings and caveats: At a 0.05 false discovery rate, a later analysis found around 15,000 TCR beta sequences to be associated with HLA alleles.

About this clone itself: Antigen unknown.

Amplification used 60 Vbeta primers and 13 Jbeta primers. TCRdb keeps only in-frame clones here, not all; method: immunoSEQ multiplex PCR. The repertoire table contains roughly 220,000 clones. This CDR3 has 11 amino acids. The V end lost 4 bases, the J end lost 4 bases, and 6 bases lay between the germline ends. Germline CDR1 and CDR2: SGHDT and YYEEEE. The source is a girl aged 2-10 years in good health and CMV-seropositive. The chain couples TRBV5-6 to TRBJ2-7; D is unresolved. Sequencing input: PBMCs. CDR3 amino acids: CASSATYEQYF. The CDR3 DNA follows: TGTGCCAGCAGCGCCACTTACGAGCAGTACTTC.